These T cell receptor beta chains were read from a single sample in a study of metastatic and nonmetastatic thyroid tumors. TCRdb reassembled clones from the PCR reads with MiXCR. The table lists approximately 90,000 clones, roughly 8.6% of them singletons. The source material was blood. These receptors originate from a female donor with papillary thyroid cancer or a benign thyroid nodule (not recorded which). Some clones in this sample may be carry-over from other donors' samples. CDR3s include the opening cysteine and the closing phenylalanine or tryptophan. A D gene is named only where the DNA matches it firmly. Clone size is given for some rows only: seen once, a few or many times, or a class if the clone is expanded.

j_call,d_call,v_call,clone_size,cdr3_aa,cdr3_nt
TRBJ2-7,TRBD1,TRBV7-9,few,CASSDGTGSYEQYF,TGTGCCAGCAGCGATGGGACAGGGTCCTACGAGCAGTACTTC
TRBJ1-2,.,TRBV18,few,CASSPAQGALNYGYTF,TGTGCCAGCTCACCAGCCCAGGGCGCCCTTAACTATGGCTACACCTTC
TRBJ2-1,TRBD1,TRBV27,many,CASSSGQGSSYNEQFF,TGTGCCAGCAGTTCCGGACAGGGGAGCTCCTACAATGAGCAGTTCTTC
TRBJ2-2,.,TRBV11-2,.,CASSLVSGVPTGELFF,TGTGCCAGCAGCTTAGTGTCGGGGGTTCCGACCGGGGAGCTGTTTTTT
TRBJ2-7,TRBD2,TRBV29-1,many,CSVEGRGFSSYEQYF,TGCAGCGTTGAAGGGCGGGGGTTCAGCTCCTACGAGCAGTACTTC
TRBJ2-3,TRBD2,TRBV2,many,CASRGLGAYF,TGTGCCAGCAGGGGACTAGGGGCGTATTTT
TRBJ2-3,TRBD2,TRBV20-1,many,CSARSQRGADLRGPTDTQYF,TGCAGTGCTAGATCTCAGCGGGGGGCGGATTTGAGGGGCCCCACAGATACGCAGTATTTT
TRBJ2-3,TRBD1,TRBV15,many,CATSGRQGTDTQYF,TGTGCCACCAGCGGACGACAGGGAACAGATACGCAGTATTTT
TRBJ1-1,TRBD1,TRBV18,many,CASSTDRVNTEAFF,TGTGCCAGCTCAACGGACAGGGTGAACACTGAAGCTTTCTTT
TRBJ2-2,.,TRBV7-3,few,CASSFSSGGELFF,TGTGCCAGCAGCTTCTCCTCGGGCGGGGAGCTGTTTTTT
TRBJ1-5,.,TRBV30,many,CAWSKGQPQHF,TGTGCCTGGAGTAAGGGTCAGCCCCAGCATTTT
TRBJ2-1,.,TRBV6-4,many,CASSDGGSSSYNEQFF,TGTGCCAGCAGTGATGGCGGGTCGAGCTCCTACAATGAGCAGTTCTTC
TRBJ1-1,TRBD1,TRBV6-1,many,CASSDRGHTEAFF,TGTGCCAGCAGTGACAGGGGGCACACTGAAGCTTTCTTT
TRBJ1-1,TRBD1,TRBV5-1,many,CASSLMDRGRETEAFF,TGCGCCAGCAGCCTCATGGACAGGGGGCGCGAGACTGAAGCTTTCTTT
TRBJ2-7,.,TRBV9,many,CASSVALGAARYEQYF,TGTGCCAGCAGCGTAGCTCTGGGGGCAGCCAGGTACGAGCAGTACTTC
TRBJ2-5,TRBD1,TRBV4-1,many,CASSQGTGTGVETQYF,TGCGCCAGCAGCCAAGGAACCGGGACAGGAGTAGAGACCCAGTACTTC
TRBJ2-7,.,TRBV12-3/TRBV12-4,many,CASTSGEYEQYF,TGTGCCAGCACCTCAGGGGAGTACGAGCAGTACTTC
TRBJ2-3,TRBD2,TRBV20-1,.,CSARGLAGAVTDTQYF,TGCAGTGCTAGAGGACTAGCGGGGGCGGTCACAGATACGCAGTATTTT
TRBJ2-5,TRBD2,TRBV18,many,CASSPSGGETQYF,TGTGCCAGCTCACCATCGGGAGGCGAGACCCAGTACTTC
TRBJ2-1,.,TRBV12-3/TRBV12-4,many,CASSFLTGGEFF,TGTGCCAGCAGTTTCCTTACTGGGGGAGAGTTCTTC
TRBJ1-1,.,TRBV20-1,few,CSAHKTVNTEAFF,TGCAGTGCCCATAAGACAGTGAACACTGAGGCTTTCTTT
TRBJ2-3,.,TRBV4-2,many,CASSQTTFSSTDTQYF,TGTGCCAGCAGCCAGACGACCTTCTCTAGCACAGATACGCAGTATTTT
TRBJ2-2,.,TRBV5-1,many,CASSLETGPNTGELFF,TGCGCCAGCAGCTTGGAGACCGGACCCAACACCGGGGAGCTGTTTTTT
TRBJ2-4,TRBD2,TRBV2,many,CASNPRAGGNIQYF,TGTGCCAGCAATCCTCGGGCGGGGGGAAACATTCAGTACTTC
TRBJ1-4,.,TRBV20-1,.,CSASNSVTGKLFF,TGCAGTGCTAGCAACAGCGTGACCGGAAAACTGTTTTTT
TRBJ1-1,TRBD1,TRBV20-1,.,CSARSRTGMNTEAFF,TGCAGTGCTAGATCGCGGACAGGGATGAACACTGAAGCTTTCTTT
TRBJ2-3,.,TRBV24-1,many,CATSEEGTDTQYF,TGTGCCACCAGTGAAGAGGGCACGGATACGCAGTATTTT
TRBJ2-1,.,TRBV5-5,.,CASSSGAGYSEQFF,TGTGCCAGCAGCTCTGGAGCGGGCTACAGTGAGCAGTTCTTC
TRBJ2-2,.,TRBV5-8,few,CASRSATITGELFF,TGTGCCAGCCGGTCGGCCACAATAACGGGGGAGCTGTTTTTT
TRBJ1-2,TRBD1,TRBV5-4,many,CASSDRQGAAYGYTF,TGTGCCAGCAGCGATAGACAGGGGGCGGCCTATGGCTACACCTTC
TRBJ1-5,.,TRBV7-3,many,CASSPLEIWDNQPQHF,TGTGCCAGCAGCCCACTCGAGATTTGGGATAATCAGCCCCAGCATTTT
TRBJ1-5,TRBD1,TRBV7-9,many,CASTPLGQGAHQPQHF,TGTGCCAGCACGCCCTTGGGACAGGGGGCGCATCAGCCCCAGCATTTT
TRBJ2-3,.,TRBV5-1,many,CASRSSGVVIDTQYF,TGCGCCAGCAGAAGTTCAGGGGTGGTAATAGATACGCAGTATTTT
TRBJ2-2,.,TRBV19,.,CASSRQLLNTGELFF,TGTGCCAGTAGTAGGCAGCTACTTAACACCGGGGAGCTGTTTTTT
TRBJ2-1,.,TRBV4-1,many,CASSPRIGYDEQFF,TGCGCCAGCAGCCCCCGAATCGGGTACGATGAGCAGTTCTTC
TRBJ1-1,.,TRBV18,.,CASSPREAATSEAFF,TGTGCCAGCTCACCGCGGGAGGCCGCGACGTCCGAAGCTTTCTTT
TRBJ2-7,.,TRBV19,few,CASSPSASSPYEQYF,TGTGCCAGTAGTCCCTCAGCGAGTAGCCCCTACGAGCAGTACTTC
TRBJ2-7,.,TRBV27,many,CASSLYGYEQYF,TGTGCCAGCAGTTTATACGGCTACGAGCAGTACTTC
TRBJ2-2,.,TRBV3-1,many,CASSLMTGELFF,TGTGCCAGCAGCTTGATGACCGGGGAGCTGTTTTTT
TRBJ1-5,TRBD1,TRBV20-1,many,CSGRQGGNSNQPQHF,TGCAGTGGGAGACAGGGGGGGAATAGCAATCAGCCCCAGCATTTT
TRBJ2-7,.,TRBV20-1,.,CSVKAVYEQYF,TGCAGTGTTAAGGCTGTCTACGAGCAGTACTTC
TRBJ1-5,.,TRBV20-1,many,CSARAINSNQPQHF,TGCAGTGCTAGAGCGATTAATAGCAATCAGCCCCAGCATTTT
TRBJ2-1,.,TRBV10-3,many,CAISKDSSSYNEQFF,TGTGCCATCAGTAAGGACTCGAGCTCCTACAATGAGCAGTTCTTC
TRBJ1-4,.,TRBV18,many,CASSPGSNNEKLFF,TGTGCCAGCTCACCAGGATCTAATAATGAAAAACTGTTTTTT
TRBJ2-5,TRBD1,TRBV6-4,many,CASSETGDQETQYF,TGTGCCAGCAGTGAGACAGGGGACCAAGAGACCCAGTACTTC
TRBJ1-2,.,TRBV27,many,CASRPAGSYGYTF,TGTGCCAGCAGACCAGCAGGGAGCTATGGCTACACCTTC
TRBJ1-1,.,TRBV12-3/TRBV12-4,many,CASSTSPGDTEAFF,TGTGCCAGCAGTACCAGTCCAGGAGATACTGAAGCTTTCTTT
TRBJ2-4,.,TRBV4-1,many,CASSQEGGRDIQYF,TGCGCCAGCAGCCAAGAAGGGGGTAGAGACATTCAGTACTTC
TRBJ2-1,TRBD2,TRBV5-1,many,CASSLGILAGARVGQFF,TGCGCCAGCAGCTTGGGAATTCTAGCGGGGGCCCGGGTTGGTCAGTTCTTC
TRBJ2-7,.,TRBV5-1,.,CTSSLVGPYEQYF,TGCACCAGCAGCTTGGTTGGTCCCTACGAGCAATACTTC
TRBJ2-1,TRBD2,TRBV7-3,many,CASSRSGGNEQFF,TGTGCCAGCAGCCGAAGCGGGGGAAATGAGCAGTTCTTC
TRBJ2-7,TRBD1,TRBV11-3,many,CASSLGGTAYEQYF,TGTGCCAGCAGCTTAGGGGGGACAGCCTACGAGCAGTACTTC